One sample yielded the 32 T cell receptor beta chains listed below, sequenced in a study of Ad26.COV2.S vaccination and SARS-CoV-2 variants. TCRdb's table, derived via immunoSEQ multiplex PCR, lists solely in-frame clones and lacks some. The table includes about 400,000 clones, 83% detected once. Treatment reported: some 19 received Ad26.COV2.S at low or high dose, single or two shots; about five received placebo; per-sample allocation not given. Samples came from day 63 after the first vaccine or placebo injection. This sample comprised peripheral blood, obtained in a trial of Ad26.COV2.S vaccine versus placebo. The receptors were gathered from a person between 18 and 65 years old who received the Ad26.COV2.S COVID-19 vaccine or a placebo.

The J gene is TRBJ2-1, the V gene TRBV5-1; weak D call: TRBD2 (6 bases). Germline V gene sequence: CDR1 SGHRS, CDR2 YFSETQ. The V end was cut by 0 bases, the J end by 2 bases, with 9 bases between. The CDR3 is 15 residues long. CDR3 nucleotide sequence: TGCGCCAGCAGCTTGGGGGGAGGCACCTACAATGAGCAGTTCTTC. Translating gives CASSLGGGTYNEQFF.

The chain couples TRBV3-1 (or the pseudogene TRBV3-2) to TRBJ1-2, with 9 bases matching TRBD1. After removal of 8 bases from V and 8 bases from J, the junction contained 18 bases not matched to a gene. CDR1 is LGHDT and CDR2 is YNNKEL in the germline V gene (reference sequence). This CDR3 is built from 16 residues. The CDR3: CASGSGTGKLSSGYTF. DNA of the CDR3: TGTGCCAGCGGATCCGGGACAGGGAAGCTCTCTTCGGGCTACACCTTC.

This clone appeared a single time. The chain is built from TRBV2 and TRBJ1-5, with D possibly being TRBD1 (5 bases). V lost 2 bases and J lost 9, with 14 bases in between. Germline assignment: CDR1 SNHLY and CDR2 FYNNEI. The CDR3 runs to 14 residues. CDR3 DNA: TGTGCCAGCAGTGAAACAGGTGTCAATTGGCCCCAGCATTTT. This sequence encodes CASSETGVNWPQHF.

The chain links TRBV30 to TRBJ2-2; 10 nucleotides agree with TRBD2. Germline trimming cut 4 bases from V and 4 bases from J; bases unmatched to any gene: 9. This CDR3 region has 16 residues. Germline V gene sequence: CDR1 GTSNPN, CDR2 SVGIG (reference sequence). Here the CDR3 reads CAWKVGLAEFTGELFF. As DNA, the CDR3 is TGTGCCTGGAAGGTAGGACTAGCGGAATTCACCGGGGAGCTGTTTTTT.

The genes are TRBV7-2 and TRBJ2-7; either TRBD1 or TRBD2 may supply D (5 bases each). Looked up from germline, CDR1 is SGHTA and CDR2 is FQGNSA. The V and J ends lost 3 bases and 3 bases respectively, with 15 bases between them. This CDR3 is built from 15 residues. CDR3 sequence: CASSFALGTGYEQYF. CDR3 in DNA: TGTGCCAGCAGCTTCGCCCTCGGGACGGGCTACGAGCAGTACTTC.

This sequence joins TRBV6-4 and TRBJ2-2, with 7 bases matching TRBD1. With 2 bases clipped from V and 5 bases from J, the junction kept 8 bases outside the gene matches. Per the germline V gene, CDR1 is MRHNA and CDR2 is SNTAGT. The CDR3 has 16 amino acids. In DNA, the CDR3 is TGTGCCAGCAGTGACCGAAACAGGGGCCTAACCGGGGAGCTGTTTTTT. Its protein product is CASSDRNRGLTGELFF.

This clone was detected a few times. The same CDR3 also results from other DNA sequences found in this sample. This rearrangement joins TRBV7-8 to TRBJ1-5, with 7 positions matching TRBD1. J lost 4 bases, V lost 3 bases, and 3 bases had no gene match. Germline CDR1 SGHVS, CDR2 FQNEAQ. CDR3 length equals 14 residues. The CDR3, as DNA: TGTGCCAGCAGCTTGGGACAGCCAAATCAGCCCCAGCATTTT. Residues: CASSLGQPNQPQHF.

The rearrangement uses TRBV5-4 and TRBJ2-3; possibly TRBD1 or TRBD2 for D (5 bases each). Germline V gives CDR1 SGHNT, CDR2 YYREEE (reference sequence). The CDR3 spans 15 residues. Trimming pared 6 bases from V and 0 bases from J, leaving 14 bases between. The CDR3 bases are TGTGCCAGCACCGGAGTCGGGGCTAGCACAGATACGCAGTATTTT. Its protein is CASTGVGASTDTQYF.

The CDR3 loop is CASSLNRGRQETQYF. CDR3 coding DNA: TGCGCCAGCAGCTTGAACAGGGGTCGTCAAGAGACCCAGTACTTC. The chain joins TRBV5-1 to TRBJ2-5, with 7 bases aligning to TRBD1. CDR3 length equals 15 residues. Trimming cost V 1 base and J 2 bases; bases outside gene matches: 5. Germline CDR1 reads SGHRS; CDR2 reads YFSETQ.

CDR3 sequence reads: CASTRTITNTGELFF. The CDR3 DNA follows: TGCGCCAGCACGAGGACAATTACAAACACCGGGGAGCTGTTTTTT. The chain combines TRBV4-3 with TRBJ2-2, with D possibly being TRBD1 (5 bases). Trimming removed 7 bases at V and 2 bases at J, with 14 bases between. Germline CDR1 LGHNA, CDR2 YSLEER. CDR3 length: 15 residues.

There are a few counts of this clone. CDR3 amino acids: CASSPWGDGTDTQYF. CDR3 nucleotide sequence: TGTGCCAGCAGTCCCTGGGGCGATGGCACAGATACGCAGTATTTT. The V gene is TRBV28, the J gene TRBJ2-3; a weak D match, TRBD1 (5 bases). Germline assignment: CDR1 MDHEN and CDR2 SYDVKM. Trimming stripped 5 bases from V and 1 base from J, with 13 bases between. The CDR3 sequence is 15 residues long.

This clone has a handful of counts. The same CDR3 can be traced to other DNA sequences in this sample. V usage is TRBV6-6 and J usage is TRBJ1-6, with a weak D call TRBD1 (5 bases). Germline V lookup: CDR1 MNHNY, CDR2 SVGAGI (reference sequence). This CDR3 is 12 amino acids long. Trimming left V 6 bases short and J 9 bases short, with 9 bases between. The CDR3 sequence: CASSEGSSPLHF. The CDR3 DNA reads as TGTGCCAGCAGCGAGGGGAGTTCACCCCTCCACTTT.

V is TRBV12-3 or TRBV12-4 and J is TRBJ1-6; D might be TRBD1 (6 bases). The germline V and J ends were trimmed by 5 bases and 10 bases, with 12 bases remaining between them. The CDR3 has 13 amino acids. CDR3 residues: CASSRGGQSPLHF. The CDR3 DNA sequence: TGTGCCAGCAGTCGGGGCGGACAGTCACCCCTCCACTTT.

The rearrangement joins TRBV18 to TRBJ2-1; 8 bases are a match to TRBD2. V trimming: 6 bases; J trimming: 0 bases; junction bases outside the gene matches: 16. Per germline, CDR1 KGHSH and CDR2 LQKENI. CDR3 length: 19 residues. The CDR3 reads CASSYRDGGTRGSYNEQFF. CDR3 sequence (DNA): TGTGCCAGCTCGTACCGGGACGGGGGGACTAGGGGCTCCTACAATGAGCAGTTCTTC.

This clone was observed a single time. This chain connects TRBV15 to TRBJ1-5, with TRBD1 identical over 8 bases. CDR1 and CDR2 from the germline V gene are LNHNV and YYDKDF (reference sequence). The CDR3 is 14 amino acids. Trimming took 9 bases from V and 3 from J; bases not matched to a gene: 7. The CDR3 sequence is CATGQAGINQPQHF. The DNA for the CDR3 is TGTGCCACGGGACAGGCGGGAATCAATCAGCCCCAGCATTTT.

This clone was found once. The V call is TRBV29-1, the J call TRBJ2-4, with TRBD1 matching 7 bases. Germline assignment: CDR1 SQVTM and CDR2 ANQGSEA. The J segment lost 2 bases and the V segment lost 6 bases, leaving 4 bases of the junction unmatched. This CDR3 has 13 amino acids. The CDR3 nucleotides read TGCAGCGTGGCCAGGGGGACCAAAAACATTCAGTACTTC. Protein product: CSVARGTKNIQYF.

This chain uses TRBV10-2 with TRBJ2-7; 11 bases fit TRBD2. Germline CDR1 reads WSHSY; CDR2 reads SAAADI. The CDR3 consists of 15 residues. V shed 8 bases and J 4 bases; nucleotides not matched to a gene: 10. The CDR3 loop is CASSQGLAGPYEQYF. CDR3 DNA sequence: TGCGCCAGCTCTCAAGGACTAGCGGGTCCTTACGAGCAGTACTTC.

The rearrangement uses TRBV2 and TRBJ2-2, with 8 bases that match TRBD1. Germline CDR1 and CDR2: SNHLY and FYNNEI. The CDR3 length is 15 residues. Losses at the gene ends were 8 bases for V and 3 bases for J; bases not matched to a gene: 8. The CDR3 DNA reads TGTGCCAGCCGGGACGGACAGGGCTACACCGGGGAGCTGTTTTTT. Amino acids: CASRDGQGYTGELFF.

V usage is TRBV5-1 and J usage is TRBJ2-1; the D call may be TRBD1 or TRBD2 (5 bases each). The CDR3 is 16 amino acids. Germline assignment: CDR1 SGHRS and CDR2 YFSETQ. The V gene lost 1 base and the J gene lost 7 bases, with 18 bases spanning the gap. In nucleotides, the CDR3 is TGCGCCAGCAGCTTGCTTTGGGCAGGGCGGGTGAATGAGCAGTTCTTC. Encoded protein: CASSLLWAGRVNEQFF.

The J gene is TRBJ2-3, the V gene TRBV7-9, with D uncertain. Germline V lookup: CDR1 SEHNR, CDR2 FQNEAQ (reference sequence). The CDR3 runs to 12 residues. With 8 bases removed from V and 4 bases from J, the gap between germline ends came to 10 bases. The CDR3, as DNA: TGTGCCAGCGGCCCCGTAGCAGATACGCAGTATTTT. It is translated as CASGPVADTQYF.

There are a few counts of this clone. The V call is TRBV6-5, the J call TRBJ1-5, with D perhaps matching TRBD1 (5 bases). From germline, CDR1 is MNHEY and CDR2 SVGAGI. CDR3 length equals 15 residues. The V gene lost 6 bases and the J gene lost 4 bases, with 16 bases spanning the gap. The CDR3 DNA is TGTGCCAGCAGGCTCATCGGGGCCGCTAATCAGCCCCAGCATTTT. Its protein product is CASRLIGAANQPQHF.

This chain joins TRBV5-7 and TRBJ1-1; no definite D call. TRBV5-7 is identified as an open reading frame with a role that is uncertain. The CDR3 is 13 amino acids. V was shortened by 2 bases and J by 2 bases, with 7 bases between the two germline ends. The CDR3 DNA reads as TGTGCCAGCAGCTTTTGGAGTAACACTGAAGCTTTCTTT. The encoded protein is CASSFWSNTEAFF.

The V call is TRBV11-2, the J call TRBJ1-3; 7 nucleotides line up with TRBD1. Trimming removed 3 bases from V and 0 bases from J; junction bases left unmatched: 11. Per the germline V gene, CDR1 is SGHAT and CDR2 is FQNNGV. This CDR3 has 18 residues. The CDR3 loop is CASSFILKTGSSGNTIYF. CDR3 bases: TGTGCCAGCAGCTTTATTCTCAAGACAGGGAGCTCTGGAAACACCATATATTTT. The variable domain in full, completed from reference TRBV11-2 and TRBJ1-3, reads EAGVAQSPRYKIIEKRQSVAFWCNPISGHATLYWYQQILGQGPKLLIQFQNNGVVDDSQLPKDRFSAERLKGVDSTLKIQPAKLEDSAVYLCASSFILKTGSSGNTIYFGEGSWLTVV.

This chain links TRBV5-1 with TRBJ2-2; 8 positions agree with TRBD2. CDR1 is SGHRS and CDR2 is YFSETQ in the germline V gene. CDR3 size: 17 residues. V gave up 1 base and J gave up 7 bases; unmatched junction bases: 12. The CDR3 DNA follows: TGCGCCAGCAGCTTGTCGTACGGGCTAGCGGGCTACGGGGAGCTGTTTTTT. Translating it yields CASSLSYGLAGYGELFF.

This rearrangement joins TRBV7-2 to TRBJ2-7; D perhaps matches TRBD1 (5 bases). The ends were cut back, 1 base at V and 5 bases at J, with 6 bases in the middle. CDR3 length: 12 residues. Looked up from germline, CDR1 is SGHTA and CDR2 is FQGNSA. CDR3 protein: CASSLEGNEQYF. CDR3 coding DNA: TGTGCCAGCAGCTTAGAGGGGAACGAGCAGTACTTC.

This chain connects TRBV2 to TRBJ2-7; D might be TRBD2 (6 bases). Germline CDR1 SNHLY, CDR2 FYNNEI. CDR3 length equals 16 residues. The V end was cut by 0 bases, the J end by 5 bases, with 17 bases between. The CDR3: CASSEALRGGFDEQYF. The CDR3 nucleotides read TGTGCCAGCAGTGAAGCCCTGCGGGGAGGATTTGACGAGCAGTACTTC.

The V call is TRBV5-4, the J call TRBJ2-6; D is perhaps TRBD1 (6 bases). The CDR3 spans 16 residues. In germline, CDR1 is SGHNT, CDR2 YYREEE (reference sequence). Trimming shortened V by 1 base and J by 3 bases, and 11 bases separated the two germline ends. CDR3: CASSLWGRLGANVLTF. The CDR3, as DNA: TGTGCCAGCAGCTTGTGGGGGCGCCTTGGGGCCAACGTCCTGACTTTC.

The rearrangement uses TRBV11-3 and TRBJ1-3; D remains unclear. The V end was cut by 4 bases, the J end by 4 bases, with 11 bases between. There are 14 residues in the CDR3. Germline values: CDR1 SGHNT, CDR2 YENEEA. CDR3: CASSSSREGNTIYF. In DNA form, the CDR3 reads TGTGCCAGCAGCTCAAGCCGAGAAGGAAACACCATATATTTT.

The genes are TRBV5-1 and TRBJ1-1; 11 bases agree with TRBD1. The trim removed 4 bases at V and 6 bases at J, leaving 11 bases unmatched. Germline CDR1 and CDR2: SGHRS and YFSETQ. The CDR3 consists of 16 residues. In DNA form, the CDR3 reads TGCGCCAGCAGCCCCCAGGGACAGGGGGGTTGGGCTGAAGCTTTCTTT. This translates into CASSPQGQGGWAEAFF.

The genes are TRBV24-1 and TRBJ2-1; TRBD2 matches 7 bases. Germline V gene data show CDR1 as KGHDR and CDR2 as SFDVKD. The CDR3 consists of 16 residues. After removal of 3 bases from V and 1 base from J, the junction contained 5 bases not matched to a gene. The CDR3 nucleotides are TGTGCCACCAGTGATCCCCGGGGGGAGTCCTACAATGAGCAGTTCTTC. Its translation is CATSDPRGESYNEQFF.

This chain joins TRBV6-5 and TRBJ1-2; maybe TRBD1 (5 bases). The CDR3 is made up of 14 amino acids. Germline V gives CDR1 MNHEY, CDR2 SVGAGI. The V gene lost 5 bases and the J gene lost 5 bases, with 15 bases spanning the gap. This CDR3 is CASSPGGEPYGYTF. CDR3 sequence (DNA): TGTGCCAGCAGTCCGGGGGGAGAACCGTATGGCTACACCTTC.

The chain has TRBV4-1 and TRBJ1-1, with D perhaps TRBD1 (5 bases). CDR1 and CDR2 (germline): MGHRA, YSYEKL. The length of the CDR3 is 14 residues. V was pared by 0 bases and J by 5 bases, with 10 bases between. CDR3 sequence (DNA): TGCGCCAGCAGCCAAGACAGGGCCCGGACTGAAGCTTTCTTT. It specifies CASSQDRARTEAFF.